The 5 T cell receptor beta chains given below trace back to one sample, sequenced in a study of blood T cell repertoires in COVID-19. The repertoire was sequenced with immunoSEQ multiplex PCR; TCRdb's copy has only in-frame clones and lacks some. The table lists 250,000 to 350,000 clones, 70% to 90% of them singletons. Sequenced: peripheral blood. Receptors were obtained from a woman between 45 and 65 years old with active or convalescent COVID-19.

The chain carries TRBV13 and TRBJ2-1, with a tentative D call TRBD1 (6 bases). Trimming left V 5 bases short and J 0 bases short, with 20 bases between. The CDR3 loop spans 18 amino acids. The germline CDR1 and CDR2 sequences are PRHDT and FYEKMQ (reference sequence). The CDR3 DNA reads TGTGCCAGCAGCGCAGGACCTGGGGGCGTCGGCTCCTACAATGAGCAGTTCTTC. Its protein is CASSAGPGGVGSYNEQFF.

This chain uses TRBV3-1 (or the pseudogene TRBV3-2) with TRBJ2-3, with 7 nucleotides matching TRBD2. Trimming at V came to 4 bases and at J to 4 bases, leaving 11 bases not matched to a gene. Germline CDR1 reads LGHDT; CDR2 reads YNNKEL (reference sequence). This CDR3 has 16 residues. The CDR3 protein is CASSPLAAPPADTQYF. The CDR3 nucleotides read TGTGCCAGCAGCCCTCTAGCGGCTCCCCCAGCAGATACGCAGTATTTT.

CDR3 sequence (DNA): TGTGCCAGCAATCCACAGGGGGGCTATAATTCACCCCTCCACTTT. Its translation is CASNPQGGYNSPLHF. This chain uses TRBV6-5 with TRBJ1-6; 8 bases fit TRBD1. The CDR3 contains 15 residues. With V trimmed by 7 bases and J by 3 bases, 5 bases remained unmatched. Germline-derived CDR1 and CDR2 are MNHEY and SVGAGI.

This clone was detected only a few times. This chain joins TRBV15 and TRBJ2-2, with 10 bases aligning to TRBD2. Germline trimming cut 0 bases from V and 5 bases from J; bases unmatched to any gene: 3. Germline CDR1 is LNHNV and CDR2 is YYDKDF (reference sequence). The CDR3 spans 16 residues. CDR3 protein: CATSREMTSGTGELFF. The CDR3 coding sequence is TGTGCCACCAGCAGAGAGATGACTAGCGGGACCGGGGAGCTGTTTTTT.

The chain links TRBV19 to TRBJ2-1, with TRBD2 as a possible D gene (6 bases). CDR1 and CDR2 (germline): LNHDA, SQIVND (reference sequence). Deletions cut 4 bases from V and 11 bases from J, with 24 bases between. This CDR3 spans 16 amino acids. This chain's CDR3 is CASSTRPGTGMGKQFF. Written as DNA, the CDR3 is TGTGCCAGTAGTACCAGACCCGGGACTGGAATGGGTAAGCAGTTCTTC.